The following is a T cell receptor (beta chain) sequence with its context. The target antigen is unknown. The junction departs from germline at one end; a sequencing error may be responsible. Germline V gene data show CDR1 as SGHTA and CDR2 as FQGTGA. This CDR3 region has 15 residues. This sample stems from a study of CD8 T cells in ankylosing spondylitis. Study-level findings and limits: Disease-associated clones were CD8+ and fairly uncommon in peripheral blood. Past studies reported some motif variants in reactive arthritis synovial fluid and blood. Reported data indicate significant enrichment of disease-linked clones within matched ankylosing spondylitis synovial fluid. Seemingly characteristic of ankylosing spondylitis blood was a TCR beta motif consisting of roughly 8 highly homologous variants.

Libraries of TCR beta came from quantitative 5'-RACE with molecular barcodes. TCRdb reprocessed the 5' RACE reads with MiXCR, giving one entry per CDR3 protein. The sample gives 750,000 to 850,000 distinct CDR3 sequences, roughly 12% of which show up once; roughly 0.51% is in the top ten. The clonotype comes from a male donor with ankylosing spondylitis. The genes are TRBV7-3 and TRBJ2-3; either TRBD1 or TRBD2 may supply D (6 bases each). Sequenced sample: blood, either unsorted or a sorted T cell fraction (not recorded which). CDR3 protein: CAISLSPRGTHTQYF. CDR3 coding DNA: TGTGCCATCAGCTTAAGCCCTCGGGGGACACATACGCAGTATTTT.